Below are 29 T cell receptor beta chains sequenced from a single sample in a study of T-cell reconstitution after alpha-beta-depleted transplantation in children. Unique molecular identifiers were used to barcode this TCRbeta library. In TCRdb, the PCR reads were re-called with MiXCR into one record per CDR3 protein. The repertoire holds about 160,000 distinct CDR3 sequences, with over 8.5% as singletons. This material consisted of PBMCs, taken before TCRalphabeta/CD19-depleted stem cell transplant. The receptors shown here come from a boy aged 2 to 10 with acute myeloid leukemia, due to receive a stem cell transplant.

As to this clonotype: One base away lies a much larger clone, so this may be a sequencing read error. Here the CDR3 DNA reads TGTGCCAGCGGCTTATCTCTAGCGGGAGTCGATGAGCAGTTCTTC. Translated: CASGLSLAGVDEQFF. The V gene is TRBV7-9, the J gene TRBJ2-1, with TRBD2 identical over 10 bases. The length of the CDR3 is 15 residues. Germline-derived CDR1 and CDR2 are SEHNR and FQNEAQ (reference sequence).

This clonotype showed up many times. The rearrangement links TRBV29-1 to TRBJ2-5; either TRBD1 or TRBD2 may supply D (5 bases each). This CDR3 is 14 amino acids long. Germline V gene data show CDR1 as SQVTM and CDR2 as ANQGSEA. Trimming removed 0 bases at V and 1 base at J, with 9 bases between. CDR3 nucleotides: TGCAGCGTTGAAGAAGGGGACCGCCAAGAGACCCAGTACTTC. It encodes CSVEEGDRQETQYF. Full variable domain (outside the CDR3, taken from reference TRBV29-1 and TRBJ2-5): SAVISQKPSRDICQRGTSLTIQCQVDSQVTMMFWYRQQPGQSLTLIATANQGSEATYESGFVIDKFPISRPNLTFSTLTVSNMSPEDSSIYLCSVEEGDRQETQYFGPGTRLLVL.

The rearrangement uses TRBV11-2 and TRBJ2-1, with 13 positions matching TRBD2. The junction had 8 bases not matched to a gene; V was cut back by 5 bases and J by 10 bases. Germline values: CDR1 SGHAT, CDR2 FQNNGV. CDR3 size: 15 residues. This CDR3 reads CASSPTSGGAGEQFF. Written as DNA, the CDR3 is TGTGCCAGCAGCCCTACTAGCGGGGGGGCAGGGGAGCAGTTCTTC.

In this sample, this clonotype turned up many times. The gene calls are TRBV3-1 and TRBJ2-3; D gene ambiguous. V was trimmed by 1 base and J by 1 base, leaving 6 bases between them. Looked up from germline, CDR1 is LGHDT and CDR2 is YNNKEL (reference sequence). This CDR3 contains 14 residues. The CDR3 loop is CASSQAVGTDTQYF. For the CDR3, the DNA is TGTGCCAGCAGCCAAGCGGTGGGCACAGATACGCAGTATTTT.

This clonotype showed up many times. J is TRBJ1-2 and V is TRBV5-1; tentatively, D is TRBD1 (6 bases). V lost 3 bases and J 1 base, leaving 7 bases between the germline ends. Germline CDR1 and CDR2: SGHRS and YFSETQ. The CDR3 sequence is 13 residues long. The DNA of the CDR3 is TGCGCCAGCAGCTGGGACAATAACTATGGCTACACCTTC. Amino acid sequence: CASSWDNNYGYTF.

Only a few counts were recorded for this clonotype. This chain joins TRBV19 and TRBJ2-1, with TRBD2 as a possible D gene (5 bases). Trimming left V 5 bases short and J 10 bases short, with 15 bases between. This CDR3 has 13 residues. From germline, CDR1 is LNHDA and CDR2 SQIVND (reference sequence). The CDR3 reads CASSPSGAGEQFF. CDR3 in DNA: TGTGCCAGTAGTCCCTCTGGCGCGGGCGAGCAGTTCTTC.

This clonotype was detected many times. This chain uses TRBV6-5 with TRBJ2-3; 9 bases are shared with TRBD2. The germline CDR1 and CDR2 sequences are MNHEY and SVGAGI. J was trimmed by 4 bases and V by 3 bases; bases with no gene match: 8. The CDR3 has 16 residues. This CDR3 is CASSYSGGGAPDTQYF. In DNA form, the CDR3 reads TGTGCCAGCAGTTATAGTGGCGGGGGGGCACCAGATACGCAGTATTTT.

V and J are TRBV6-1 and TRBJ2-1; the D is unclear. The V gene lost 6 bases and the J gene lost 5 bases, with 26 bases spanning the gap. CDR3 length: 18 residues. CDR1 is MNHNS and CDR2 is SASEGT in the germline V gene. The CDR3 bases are TGTGCCAGCAGAAGCCAGAGCCGGACGTCGATTAGGGACAATGAGCAGTTCTTC. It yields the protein CASRSQSRTSIRDNEQFF.

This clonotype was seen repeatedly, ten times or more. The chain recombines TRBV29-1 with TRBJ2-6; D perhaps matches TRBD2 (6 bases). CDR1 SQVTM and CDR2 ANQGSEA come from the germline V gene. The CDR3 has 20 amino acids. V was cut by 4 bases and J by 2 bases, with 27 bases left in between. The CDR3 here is CSVVSRGIQEGFPGANVLTF. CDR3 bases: TGCAGCGTTGTATCGAGAGGGATACAGGAGGGATTCCCTGGGGCCAACGTCCTGACTTTC.

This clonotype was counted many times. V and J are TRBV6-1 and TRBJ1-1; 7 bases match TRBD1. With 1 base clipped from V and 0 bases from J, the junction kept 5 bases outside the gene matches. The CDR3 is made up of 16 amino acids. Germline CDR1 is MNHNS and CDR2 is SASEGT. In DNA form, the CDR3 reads TGTGCCAGCAGTGAAGGCAGGGGGACAGTGAACACTGAAGCTTTCTTT. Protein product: CASSEGRGTVNTEAFF.

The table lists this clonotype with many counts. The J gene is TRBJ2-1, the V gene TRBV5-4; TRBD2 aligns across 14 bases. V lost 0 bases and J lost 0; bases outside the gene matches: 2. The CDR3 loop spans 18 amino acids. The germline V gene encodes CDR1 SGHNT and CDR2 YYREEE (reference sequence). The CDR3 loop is CASSLGTSGGSSYNEQFF. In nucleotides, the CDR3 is TGTGCCAGCAGCTTGGGGACTAGCGGGGGGAGCTCCTACAATGAGCAGTTCTTC.

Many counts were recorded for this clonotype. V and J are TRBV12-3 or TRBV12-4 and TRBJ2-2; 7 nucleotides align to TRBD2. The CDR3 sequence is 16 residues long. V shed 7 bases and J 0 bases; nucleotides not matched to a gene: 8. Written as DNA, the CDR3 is TGTGCCAGCATGGATAGGGGAGGGACGAACACCGGGGAGCTGTTTTTT. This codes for CASMDRGGTNTGELFF.

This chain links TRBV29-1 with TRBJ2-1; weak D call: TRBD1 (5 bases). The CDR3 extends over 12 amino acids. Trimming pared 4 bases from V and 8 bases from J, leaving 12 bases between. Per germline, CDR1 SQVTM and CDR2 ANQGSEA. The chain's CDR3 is CSVVLGVHEQFF. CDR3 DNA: TGCAGCGTTGTTCTAGGGGTCCATGAGCAGTTCTTC.

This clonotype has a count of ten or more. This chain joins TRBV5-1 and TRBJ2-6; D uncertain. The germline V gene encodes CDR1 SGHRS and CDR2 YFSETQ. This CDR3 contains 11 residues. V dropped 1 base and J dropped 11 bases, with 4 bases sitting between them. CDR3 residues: CASSLSDVLTF. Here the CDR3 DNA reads TGCGCCAGCAGCTTGTCCGACGTCCTGACTTTC.

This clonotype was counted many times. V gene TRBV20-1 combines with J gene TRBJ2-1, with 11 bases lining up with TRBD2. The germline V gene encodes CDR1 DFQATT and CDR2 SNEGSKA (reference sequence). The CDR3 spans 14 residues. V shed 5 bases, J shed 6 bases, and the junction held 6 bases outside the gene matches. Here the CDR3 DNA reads TGCAGTGCTGGTAGCGGGGGGGCCGGCAATGAGCAGTTCTTC. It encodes CSAGSGGAGNEQFF.

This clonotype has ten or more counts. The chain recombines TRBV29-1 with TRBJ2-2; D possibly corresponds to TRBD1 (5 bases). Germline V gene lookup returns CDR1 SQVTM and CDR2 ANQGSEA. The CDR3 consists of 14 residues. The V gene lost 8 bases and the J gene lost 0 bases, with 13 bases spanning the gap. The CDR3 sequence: CSIFTGANTGELFF. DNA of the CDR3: TGCAGCATATTCACAGGAGCGAACACCGGGGAGCTGTTTTTT.

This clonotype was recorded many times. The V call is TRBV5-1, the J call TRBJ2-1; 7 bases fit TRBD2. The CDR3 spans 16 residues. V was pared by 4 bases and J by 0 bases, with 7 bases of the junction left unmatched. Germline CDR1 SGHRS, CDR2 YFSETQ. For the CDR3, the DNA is TGCGCCAGCAGCCTAACCGGGACTAACTCCTACAATGAGCAGTTCTTC. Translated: CASSLTGTNSYNEQFF. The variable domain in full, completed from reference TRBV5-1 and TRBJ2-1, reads KAGVTQTPRYLIKTRGQQVTLSCSPISGHRSVSWYQQTPGQGLQFLFEYFSETQRNKGNFPGRFSGRQFSNSRSEMNVSTLELGDSALYLCASSLTGTNSYNEQFFGPGTRLTVL.

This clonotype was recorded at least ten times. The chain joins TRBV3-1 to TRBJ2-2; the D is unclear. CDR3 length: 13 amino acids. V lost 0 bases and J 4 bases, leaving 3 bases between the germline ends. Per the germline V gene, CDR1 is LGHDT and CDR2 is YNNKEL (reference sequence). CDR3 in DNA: TGTGCCAGCAGCCAAGACAGCACCGGGGAGCTGTTTTTT. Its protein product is CASSQDSTGELFF.

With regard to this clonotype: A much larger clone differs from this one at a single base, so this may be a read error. The CDR3 protein is CARRGQGSVHEKLFF. DNA of the CDR3: TGTGCCAGGAGAGGACAGGGGTCCGTCCATGAAAAACTGTTTTTT. The V and J genes are TRBV4-2 and TRBJ1-4, with 9 bases identical to TRBD1. The CDR3 contains 15 residues. Germline V gene sequence: CDR1 LGHNA, CDR2 YNFKEQ. V shed 9 bases and J 6 bases; nucleotides not matched to a gene: 11.

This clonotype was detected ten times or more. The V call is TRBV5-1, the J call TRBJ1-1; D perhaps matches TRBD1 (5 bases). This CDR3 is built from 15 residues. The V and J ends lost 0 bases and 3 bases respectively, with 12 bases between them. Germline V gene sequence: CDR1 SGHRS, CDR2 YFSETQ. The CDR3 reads CASSLEYDSYTEAFF. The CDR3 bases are TGCGCCAGCAGCTTGGAGTATGACAGTTACACTGAAGCTTTCTTT.

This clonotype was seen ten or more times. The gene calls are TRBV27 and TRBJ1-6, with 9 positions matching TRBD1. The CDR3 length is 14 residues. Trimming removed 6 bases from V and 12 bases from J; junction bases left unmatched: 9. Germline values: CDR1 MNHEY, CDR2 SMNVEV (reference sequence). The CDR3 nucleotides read TGTGCCAGCAGCCCCGGGACAGGGTTCTTACCCCTCCACTTT. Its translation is CASSPGTGFLPLHF.

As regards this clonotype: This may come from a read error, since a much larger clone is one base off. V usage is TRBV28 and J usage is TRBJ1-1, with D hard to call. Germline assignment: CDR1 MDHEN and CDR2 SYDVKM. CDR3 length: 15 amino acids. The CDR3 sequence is CASRETYGSGISALF. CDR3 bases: TGTGCCAGCCGAGAAACCTATGGATCGGGCATTTCAGCTCTCTTT.

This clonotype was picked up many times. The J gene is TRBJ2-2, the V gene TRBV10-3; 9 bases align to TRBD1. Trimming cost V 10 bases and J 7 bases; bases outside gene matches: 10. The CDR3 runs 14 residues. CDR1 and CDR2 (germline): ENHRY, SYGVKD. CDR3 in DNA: TGTGCCACTCTGGGGGACAGGGACTACGGGGAGCTGTTTTTT. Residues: CATLGDRDYGELFF.

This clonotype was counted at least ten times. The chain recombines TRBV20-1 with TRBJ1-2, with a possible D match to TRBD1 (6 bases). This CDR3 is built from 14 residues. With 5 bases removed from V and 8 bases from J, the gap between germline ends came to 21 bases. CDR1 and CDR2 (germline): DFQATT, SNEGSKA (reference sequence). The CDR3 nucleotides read TGCAGTGCTCCACCCGGGGGCCCGAGGGGGGGCTACACCTTC. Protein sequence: CSAPPGGPRGGYTF.

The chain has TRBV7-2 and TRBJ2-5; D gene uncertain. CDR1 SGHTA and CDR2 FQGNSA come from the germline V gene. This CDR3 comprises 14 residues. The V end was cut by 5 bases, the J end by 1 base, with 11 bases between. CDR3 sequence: CASSIDAGQETQYF. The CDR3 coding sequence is TGTGCCAGCAGCATAGACGCCGGCCAAGAGACCCAGTACTTC.

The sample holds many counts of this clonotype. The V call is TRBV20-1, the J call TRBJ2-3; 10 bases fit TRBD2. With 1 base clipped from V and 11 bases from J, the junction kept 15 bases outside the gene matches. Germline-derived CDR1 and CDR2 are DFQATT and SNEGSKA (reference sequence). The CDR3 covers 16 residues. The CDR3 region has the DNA TGCAGTGCTAGAGTAGATGGAGCGGGGGGGCTTTTGGGGCAGTATTTT. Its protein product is CSARVDGAGGLLGQYF.

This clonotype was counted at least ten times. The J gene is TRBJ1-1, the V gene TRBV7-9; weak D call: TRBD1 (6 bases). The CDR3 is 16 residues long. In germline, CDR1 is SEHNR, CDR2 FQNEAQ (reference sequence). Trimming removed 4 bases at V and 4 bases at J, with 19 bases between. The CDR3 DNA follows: TGTGCCAGCAGCTCCGGGACACCTACTCGGAGCACTGAAGCTTTCTTT. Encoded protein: CASSSGTPTRSTEAFF.

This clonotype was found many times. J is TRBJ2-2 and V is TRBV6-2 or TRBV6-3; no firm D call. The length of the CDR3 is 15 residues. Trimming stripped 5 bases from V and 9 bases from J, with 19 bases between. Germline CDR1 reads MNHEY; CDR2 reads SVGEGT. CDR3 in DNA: TGTGCCAGCAGTAGTTGGGAACGGTTAGGCCGGGAGCTGTTTTTT. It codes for CASSSWERLGRELFF.

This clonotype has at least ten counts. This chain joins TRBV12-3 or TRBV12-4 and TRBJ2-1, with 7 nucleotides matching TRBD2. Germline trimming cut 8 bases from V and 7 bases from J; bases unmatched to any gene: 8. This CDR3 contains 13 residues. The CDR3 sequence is CASSLVGGNEQFF. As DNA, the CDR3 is TGTGCCAGCTCGTTGGTGGGGGGGAATGAGCAGTTCTTC.